These 15 T cell receptor beta chains came from one sample sequenced in a study of blood T cell repertoires in COVID-19 (dated by TCRdb to 2020 to 2022). The receptor library was made with the immunoSEQ multiplex PCR assay. This immuneACCESS table, as held by TCRdb, lists in-frame sequences with V and J called but not all clones. Of the missing ones, under half trace to an unresolved V gene in checked studies; the others have no known cause. In all, the sample holds tens of thousands of clones, and around 91% of those were seen once. Roughly 3% of the sample is in the top ten clones. Sequenced material: peripheral blood. The receptors derive from a human donor in a cohort sampled during active COVID-19.

This clone was observed a few times. The chain carries TRBV20-1 and TRBJ2-7; no reliable D call. Germline V gene data show CDR1 as DFQATT and CDR2 as SNEGSKA (reference sequence). The CDR3 sequence is 13 residues long. V lost 3 bases and J 3 bases, leaving 12 bases between the germline ends. In nucleotides, the CDR3 is TGCAGTGCTAGTCGTCTCGGCGGCTACGAGCAGTACTTC. Translation: CSASRLGGYEQYF.

The chain employs TRBV11-2 and TRBJ1-5, with a tentative D call TRBD1 (6 bases). V gave up 0 bases and J gave up 6 bases, with 15 bases separating them. The CDR3 has 16 residues. Germline V gene sequence: CDR1 SGHAT, CDR2 FQNNGV. This chain's CDR3 is CASSLDPRGSGQPQHF. DNA of the CDR3: TGTGCCAGCAGCTTAGATCCAAGGGGGTCGGGTCAGCCCCAGCATTTT.

The V and J genes are TRBV11-1 and TRBJ2-7; TRBD1 matches at 8 bases. CDR1 is SGHAT, CDR2 FQDESV, per germline (reference sequence). V was pared by 2 bases and J by 4 bases, with 4 bases of the junction left unmatched. The CDR3 contains 14 residues. The CDR3 DNA is TGTGCCAGCAGCTTAAGAGGACAGGGTTACGAGCAGTACTTC. Its protein product is CASSLRGQGYEQYF.

This clone was counted between two and nine times. V and J are TRBV2 and TRBJ2-1; 8 nucleotides agree with TRBD1. Germline V CDR1 and CDR2: SNHLY, FYNNEI. CDR3 length: 14 amino acids. The V and J ends lost 5 bases and 4 bases, in that order; junction bases with no gene match: 4. As DNA, the CDR3 is TGTGCCAGCAGTCGACAGGGGAATTACAATGAGCAGTTCTTC. Its translation: CASSRQGNYNEQFF.

This chain uses TRBV11-2 with TRBJ2-1, with 9 nucleotides matching TRBD2. The CDR3 length is 17 residues. The ends lost 5 bases at V and 4 bases at J; junction bases unmatched: 12. Germline loops: CDR1 SGHAT, CDR2 FQNNGV. CDR3 residues: CASSIRTPAGGYNEQFF. The CDR3 coding sequence is TGTGCCAGCAGCATACGCACCCCAGCGGGAGGTTACAATGAGCAGTTCTTC.

CDR3 coding DNA: TGTGCCAGCAGTCGGAGACTAGCGGGACCATCCTACGAGCAGTACTTC. This translates into CASSRRLAGPSYEQYF. The J gene is TRBJ2-7, the V gene TRBV28; 11 nucleotides match TRBD2. The V gene end was trimmed by 5 bases and the J gene end by 1 base; junction bases not matched to a gene: 7. Germline CDR1 reads MDHEN; CDR2 reads SYDVKM. The CDR3 totals 16 residues.

This clone came up once. The chain is built from TRBV9 and TRBJ1-1; D might be TRBD1 (6 bases). V was clipped by 3 bases and J by 2 bases, with 14 bases between them. Germline values: CDR1 SGDLS, CDR2 YYNGEE. The CDR3 sequence is 15 residues long. CDR3 DNA: TGTGCCAGCAGCGCTCAAGGACAGATCAACACTGAAGCTTTCTTT. Its protein is CASSAQGQINTEAFF.

V and J are TRBV30 and TRBJ2-7; possibly TRBD1 for D (5 bases). The ends were cut back, 3 bases at V and 6 bases at J, with 12 bases in the middle. Germline V CDR1 and CDR2: GTSNPN, SVGIG (reference sequence). This CDR3 region has 12 residues. Here the CDR3 DNA reads TGTGCCTGGAGCCGTAGGGGCCCCGAGCAGTACTTC. This gives the protein CAWSRRGPEQYF. Full variable domain (rest looked up from reference TRBV30 and TRBJ2-7): SQTIHQWPATLVQPVGSPLSLECTVEGTSNPNLYWYRQAAGRGLQLLFYSVGIGQISSEVPQNLSASRPQDRQFILSSKKLLLSDSGFYLCAWSRRGPEQYFGPGTRLTVT.

The gene calls are TRBV5-1 and TRBJ2-6, with TRBD1 matching 7 bases. CDR3 length: 17 amino acids. Unmatched junction bases numbered 7, after V lost 2 bases and J lost 2 bases. Germline CDR1 is SGHRS and CDR2 is YFSETQ. The CDR3 is CASSFGTAQPGANVLTF. The CDR3 coding sequence is TGCGCCAGCAGCTTCGGGACAGCACAGCCTGGGGCCAACGTCCTGACTTTC.

V usage is TRBV11-1 and J usage is TRBJ2-1; TRBD2 matches 8 bases. Looked up from germline, CDR1 is SGHAT and CDR2 is FQDESV (reference sequence). Trimming cost V 5 bases and J 2 bases; bases outside gene matches: 5. The CDR3 is 15 amino acids. Here the CDR3 reads CASSLRLATYNEQFF. The CDR3 DNA follows: TGTGCCAGCAGCCTCAGACTAGCGACCTACAATGAGCAGTTCTTC.

This chain links TRBV28 with TRBJ2-7; 8 bases match TRBD2. This CDR3 is 14 amino acids long. CDR1 is MDHEN, CDR2 SYDVKM, per germline. After removal of 7 bases from V and 8 bases from J, the junction contained 13 bases not matched to a gene. CDR3: CASTDLPSGSKQYF. As DNA, the CDR3 is TGTGCCAGCACCGACTTGCCCAGCGGGAGCAAGCAGTACTTC.

V usage is TRBV4-1 and J usage is TRBJ2-1; D gene ambiguous. Germline V CDR1 and CDR2: MGHRA, YSYEKL. The CDR3 runs 14 residues. V gave up 2 bases and J gave up 0 bases, with 5 bases separating them. This chain's CDR3 is CASSQLASYNEQFF. Here the CDR3 DNA reads TGCGCCAGCAGCCAATTGGCCTCCTACAATGAGCAGTTCTTC.

This chain connects TRBV3-1 (or the pseudogene TRBV3-2) to TRBJ1-3, with TRBD1 as a possible D gene (5 bases). CDR1 is LGHDT, CDR2 YNNKEL, per germline (reference sequence). V lost 6 bases, J lost 7 bases, and 10 bases lay in between. The CDR3 totals 12 residues. CDR3 loop: CASSLGGNTIYF. CDR3 sequence (DNA): TGTGCCAGCAGTCTCGGGGGTAACACCATATATTTT.

The gene calls are TRBV5-4 and TRBJ2-7, with 10 positions matching TRBD1. The CDR3 loop spans 17 amino acids. Losses at the gene ends were 2 bases for V and 2 bases for J; bases not matched to a gene: 10. The germline V gene encodes CDR1 SGHNT and CDR2 YYREEE (reference sequence). The CDR3 loop is CASSLSRVGQGTYEQYF. The CDR3, as DNA: TGTGCCAGCAGCTTATCTCGTGTGGGACAGGGGACCTACGAGCAGTACTTC.

The chain couples TRBV5-6 to TRBJ1-5, with unresolved D. Trimming pared 1 base from V and 3 bases from J, leaving 5 bases between. Germline V gene sequence: CDR1 SGHDT, CDR2 YYEEEE. This CDR3 comprises 13 residues. The chain's CDR3 is CASSLSVNQPQHF. DNA of the CDR3: TGTGCCAGCAGCTTGTCGGTCAATCAGCCCCAGCATTTT.